This TCR beta chain is drawn from a study of blood T cell repertoires in COVID-19. On the study more broadly: Researchers got acute and convalescent COVID-19 samples from the United States, Italy and Spain. PBMCs, B-cell-depleted T cells, or T cells were the source of the cDNA or gDNA that made up the material.

The CDR3 runs to 13 residues. Between the trimmed V and J ends, which lost 1 base and 1 base, there was a span of 4 bases. The V gene's germline CDR1 is KGHSH and CDR2 LQKENI. Original methodology: Estimates of nucleated cell counts were drawn from the amplification of reference gene primers. Data came from immunoSEQ multiplex PCR; TCRdb stores just in-frame clones and leaves some out. Clone size and the V and J calls come from that table; the DNA yielded D and trimming. The data contain about 250,000 clones, about 90% of them singletons. Regarding this clone: The sample contains more than one DNA sequence encoding this CDR3.

Sequences were obtained from peripheral blood. The chain has TRBV18 and TRBJ1-1, with D hard to call. The clonotype comes from a man aged 18 to 35 with active or convalescent COVID-19. This CDR3 reads CASSPQQNTEAFF. The CDR3 DNA sequence: TGTGCCAGCTCACCACAACAGAACACTGAAGCTTTCTTT.